The subject of this entry is one T cell receptor beta chain. Its cognate antigen is unknown. These data are taken from a study of CD8+ T cells in alopecia areata. Study details: Twice a day, 5 to 10 mg of oral tofacitinib was administered to treated patients. Findings and limits, study-wide: With one nonresponder, baseline CD8+ expansion's link to response remains uncertain. The study found higher clonality in lesional than normal scalp, especially in alopecia totalis/universalis.

The treatment is: oral pan-JAK inhibitor, 5-10 mg twice daily. The CDR3 is 14 amino acids. Germline V lookup: CDR1 SQVTM, CDR2 ANQGSEA. The germline V and J ends were trimmed by 7 bases and 8 bases, with 20 bases remaining between them. Sequencing templates came from extracted RNA that was reverse transcribed into cDNA. Measured with immunoSEQ multiplex PCR; TCRdb has only the in-frame clones, and not every one. The sample carries about 200,000 clones, 64% recorded once. Sequences were derived from CD4+ T cells sorted from blood, sampled at week 4, from a patient treated with tofacitinib. The chain is built from TRBV29-1 and TRBJ1-4, with a tentative D call TRBD1 (5 bases). The origin of this receptor is a human donor with alopecia areata. Written as DNA, the CDR3 is TGCAGCGCCTCCCTACAGGCGGTAGGCGAAAAACTGTTTTTT. Translation: CSASLQAVGEKLFF.